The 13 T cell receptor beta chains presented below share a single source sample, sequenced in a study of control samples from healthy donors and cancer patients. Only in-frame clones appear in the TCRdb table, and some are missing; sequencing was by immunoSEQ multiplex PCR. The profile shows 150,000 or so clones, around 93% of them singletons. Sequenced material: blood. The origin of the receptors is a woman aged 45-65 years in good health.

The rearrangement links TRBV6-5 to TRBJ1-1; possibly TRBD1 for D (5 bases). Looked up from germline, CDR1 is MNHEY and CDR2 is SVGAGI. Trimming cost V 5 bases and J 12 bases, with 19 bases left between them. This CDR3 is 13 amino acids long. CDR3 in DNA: TGTGCCAGCAGTCCCTCAGGAAGGGGCGAGACTTTCTTT. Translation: CASSPSGRGETFF.

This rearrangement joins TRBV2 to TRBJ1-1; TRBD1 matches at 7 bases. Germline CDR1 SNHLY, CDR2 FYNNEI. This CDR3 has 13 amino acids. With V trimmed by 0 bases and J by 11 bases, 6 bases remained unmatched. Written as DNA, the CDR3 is TGTGCCAGCAGTGAAGCAACTACAGGGGTGGCTTTCTTT. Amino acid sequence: CASSEATTGVAFF.

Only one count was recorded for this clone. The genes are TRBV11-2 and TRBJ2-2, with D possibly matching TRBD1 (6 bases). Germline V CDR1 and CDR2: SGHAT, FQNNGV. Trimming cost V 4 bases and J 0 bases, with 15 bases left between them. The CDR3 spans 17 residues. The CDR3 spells CASSSTSGTTNTGELFF. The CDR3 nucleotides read TGTGCCAGCAGCTCAACTTCCGGGACAACGAACACCGGGGAGCTGTTTTTT. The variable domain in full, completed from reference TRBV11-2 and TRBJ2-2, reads EAGVAQSPRYKIIEKRQSVAFWCNPISGHATLYWYQQILGQGPKLLIQFQNNGVVDDSQLPKDRFSAERLKGVDSTLKIQPAKLEDSAVYLCASSSTSGTTNTGELFFGEGSRLTVL.

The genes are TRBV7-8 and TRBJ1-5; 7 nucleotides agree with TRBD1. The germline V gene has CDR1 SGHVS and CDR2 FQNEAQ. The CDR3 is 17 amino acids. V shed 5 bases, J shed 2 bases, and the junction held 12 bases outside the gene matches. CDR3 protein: CASSIRTGQRGNQPQHF. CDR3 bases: TGTGCCAGCAGCATACGGACAGGCCAGAGGGGCAATCAGCCCCAGCATTTT.

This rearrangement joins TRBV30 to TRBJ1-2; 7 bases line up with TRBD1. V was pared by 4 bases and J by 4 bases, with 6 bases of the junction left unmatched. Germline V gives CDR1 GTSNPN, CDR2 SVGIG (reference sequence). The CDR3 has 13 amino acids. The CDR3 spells CAWTEGAVYGYTF. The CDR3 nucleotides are TGTGCCTGGACGGAGGGGGCAGTCTATGGCTACACCTTC.

The CDR3 sequence is CASYSGGGNTEAFF. In nucleotides, the CDR3 is TGTGCCAGCTACAGTGGGGGAGGGAACACTGAAGCTTTCTTT. V gene TRBV28 combines with J gene TRBJ1-1; perhaps TRBD1 as D (5 bases). The CDR3 is 14 residues long. Trimming pared 8 bases from V and 1 base from J, leaving 14 bases between. Germline V gene lookup returns CDR1 MDHEN and CDR2 SYDVKM.

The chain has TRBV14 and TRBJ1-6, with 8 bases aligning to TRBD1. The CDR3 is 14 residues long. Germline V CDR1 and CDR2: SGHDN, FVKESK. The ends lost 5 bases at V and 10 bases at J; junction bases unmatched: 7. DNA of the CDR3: TGTGCCAGCAGCAACCAGGGGGCTCGGTCACCCCTCCACTTT. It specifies CASSNQGARSPLHF. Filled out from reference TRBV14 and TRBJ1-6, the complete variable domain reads EAGVTQFPSHSVIEKGQTVTLRCDPISGHDNLYWYRRVMGKEIKFLLHFVKESKQDESGMPNNRFLAERTGGTYSTLKVQPAELEDSGVYFCASSNQGARSPLHFGNGTRLTVT.

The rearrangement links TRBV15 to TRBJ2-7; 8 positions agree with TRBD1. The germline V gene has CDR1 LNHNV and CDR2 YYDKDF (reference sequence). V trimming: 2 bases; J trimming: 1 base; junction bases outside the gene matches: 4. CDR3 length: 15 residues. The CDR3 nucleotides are TGTGCCACCAGCAGATCCAGACAGGGGTCCTACGAGCAGTACTTC. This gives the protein CATSRSRQGSYEQYF.

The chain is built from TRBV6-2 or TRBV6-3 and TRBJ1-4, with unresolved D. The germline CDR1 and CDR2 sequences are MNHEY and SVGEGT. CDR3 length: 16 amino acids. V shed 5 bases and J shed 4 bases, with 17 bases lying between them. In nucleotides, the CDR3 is TGTGCCAGCAGTCGCCTGCCGTTGACATATAATGAAAAACTGTTTTTT. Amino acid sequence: CASSRLPLTYNEKLFF.

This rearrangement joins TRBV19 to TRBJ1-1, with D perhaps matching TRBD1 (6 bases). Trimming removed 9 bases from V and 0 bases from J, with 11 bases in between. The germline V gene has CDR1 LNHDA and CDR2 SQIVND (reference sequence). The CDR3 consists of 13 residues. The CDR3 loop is CASSTGLNTEAFF. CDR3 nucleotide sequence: TGTGCCAGCTCTACAGGGCTGAACACTGAAGCTTTCTTT.

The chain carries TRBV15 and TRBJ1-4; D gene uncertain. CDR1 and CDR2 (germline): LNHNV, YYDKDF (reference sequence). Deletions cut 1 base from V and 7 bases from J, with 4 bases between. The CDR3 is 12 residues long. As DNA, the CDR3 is TGTGCCACCAGCAGAGTAGGTGAAAAACTGTTTTTT. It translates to CATSRVGEKLFF. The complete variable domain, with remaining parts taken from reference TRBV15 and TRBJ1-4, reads DAMVIQNPRYQVTQFGKPVTLSCSQTLNHNVMYWYQQKSSQAPKLLFHYYDKDFNNEADTPDNFQSRRPNTSFCFLDIRSPGLGDTAMYLCATSRVGEKLFFGSGTQLSVL.

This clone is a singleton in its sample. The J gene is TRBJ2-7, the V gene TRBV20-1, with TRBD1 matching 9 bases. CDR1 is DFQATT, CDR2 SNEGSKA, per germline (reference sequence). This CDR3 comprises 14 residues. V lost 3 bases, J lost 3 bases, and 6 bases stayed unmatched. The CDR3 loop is CSASGDRDYYEQYF. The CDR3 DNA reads TGCAGTGCTAGTGGGGACAGGGACTACTACGAGCAGTACTTC.

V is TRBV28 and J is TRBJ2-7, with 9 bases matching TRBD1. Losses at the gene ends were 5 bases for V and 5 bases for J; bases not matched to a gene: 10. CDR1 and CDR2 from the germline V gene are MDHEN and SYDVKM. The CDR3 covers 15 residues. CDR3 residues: CASSPTGTGSDEQYF. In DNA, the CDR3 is TGTGCCAGCAGTCCAACCGGGACAGGGTCTGACGAGCAGTACTTC. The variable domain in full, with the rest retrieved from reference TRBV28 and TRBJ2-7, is DVKVTQSSRYLVKRTGEKVFLECVQDMDHENMFWYRQDPGLGLRLIYFSYDVKMKEKGDIPEGYSVSREKKERFSLILESASTNQTSMYLCASSPTGTGSDEQYFGPGTRLTVT.